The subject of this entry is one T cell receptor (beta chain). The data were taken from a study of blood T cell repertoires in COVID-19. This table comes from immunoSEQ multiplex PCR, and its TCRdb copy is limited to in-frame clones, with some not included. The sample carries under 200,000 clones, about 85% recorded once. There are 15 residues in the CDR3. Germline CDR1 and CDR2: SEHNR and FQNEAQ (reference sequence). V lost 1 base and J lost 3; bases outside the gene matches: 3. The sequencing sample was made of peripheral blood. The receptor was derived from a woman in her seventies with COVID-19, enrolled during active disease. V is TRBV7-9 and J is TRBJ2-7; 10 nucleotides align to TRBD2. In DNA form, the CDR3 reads TGTGCCAGCAGCTTAGAAGCGGGGGGGCTCTACGAGCAGTACTTC. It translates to CASSLEAGGLYEQYF.